The 32 T cell receptor beta chains below come from one sample, sequenced in a study of shared clonotypes between healthy human individuals. Data came from immunoSEQ multiplex PCR; TCRdb stores just in-frame clones and leaves some out. The table lists some 2 million clones, about 95% of them singletons. Positively selected for CCR7, the CD45RO-negative cells used as naive CD8 cells excluded terminally differentiated effector memory CD45RA+ cells. The sequenced material came from naive CD8+ T cells sorted from blood. The receptors were sampled from a man aged 18 to 30 in good health.

The chain recombines TRBV2 with TRBJ2-5; D ambiguous. Germline loops: CDR1 SNHLY, CDR2 FYNNEI. Trimming took off 3 bases at V and 1 base at J, with 12 bases between the two ends. The CDR3 contains 15 residues. The CDR3 nucleotides read TGTGCCAGCAGTGAGGGTTTGGGCTTCCAAGAGACCCAGTACTTC. Translation: CASSEGLGFQETQYF.

This clone was seen a single time. This sequence joins TRBV11-2 and TRBJ1-6; weak D call: TRBD1 (5 bases). Trimming removed 4 bases from V and 6 bases from J, with 16 bases in between. The CDR3 length is 16 residues. Germline values: CDR1 SGHAT, CDR2 FQNNGV. The CDR3 coding sequence is TGTGCCAGCAGCTCTACTCCGGGGCAGGGTAATTCACCCCTCCACTTT. Amino acids: CASSSTPGQGNSPLHF.

The chain uses TRBV4-1 and TRBJ2-4; no clear D. Trimming shortened V by 1 base and J by 7 bases, and 11 bases separated the two germline ends. In germline, CDR1 is MGHRA, CDR2 YSYEKL. This CDR3 comprises 14 residues. The CDR3 loop is CASSQVIYDNIQYF. In nucleotides, the CDR3 is TGCGCCAGCAGCCAAGTGATCTATGACAACATTCAGTACTTC.

The chain combines TRBV5-1 with TRBJ2-7; 8 nucleotides match TRBD1. The CDR3 runs to 15 residues. V lost 4 bases and J lost 3; bases outside the gene matches: 9. Germline assignment: CDR1 SGHRS and CDR2 YFSETQ. The CDR3 loop reads CASSPNRTGSYEQYF. In nucleotides, the CDR3 is TGCGCCAGCAGCCCAAATCGGACAGGGAGCTACGAGCAGTACTTC.

This chain joins TRBV4-1 and TRBJ2-7, with 7 positions matching TRBD1. The CDR3 is 16 amino acids. Germline lookup yields CDR1 MGHRA and CDR2 YSYEKL. The ends lost 2 bases at V and 2 bases at J; junction bases unmatched: 9. The CDR3 loop reads CASSQNDREFTYEQYF. The CDR3 nucleotides read TGCGCCAGCAGCCAAAACGACAGGGAATTTACCTACGAGCAGTACTTC.

The gene calls are TRBV4-1 and TRBJ1-4; TRBD1 agrees at 9 bases. V shed 4 bases, J shed 8 bases, and the junction held 5 bases outside the gene matches. CDR1 is MGHRA and CDR2 is YSYEKL in the germline V gene. The CDR3 loop spans 14 amino acids. The CDR3: CASSRGQGTEKLFF. Here the CDR3 DNA reads TGCGCCAGCAGCCGAGGACAGGGGACGGAAAAACTGTTTTTT.

V usage is TRBV19 and J usage is TRBJ2-7, with 12 bases that match TRBD2. CDR3 length: 15 residues. J gave up 3 bases and V 5 bases, and 5 bases lay outside the gene matches. Germline values: CDR1 LNHDA, CDR2 SQIVND (reference sequence). DNA of the CDR3: TGTGCCAGTAGTTGGACTAGCGGGGCACTCTACGAGCAGTACTTC. Residues: CASSWTSGALYEQYF. Variable domain in full (rest from reference TRBV19 and TRBJ2-7): DGGITQSPKYLFRKEGQNVTLSCEQNLNHDAMYWYRQDPGQGLRLIYYSQIVNDFQKGDIAEGYSVSREKKESFPLTVTSAQKNPTAFYLCASSWTSGALYEQYFGPGTRLTVT.

This chain joins TRBV28 and TRBJ2-7, with D perhaps given as TRBD1 or TRBD2 (5 bases each). The germline V and J ends were trimmed by 2 bases and 3 bases, with 11 bases remaining between them. The CDR3 sequence is 14 residues long. The germline gives CDR1 MDHEN, CDR2 SYDVKM. This CDR3 reads CASSLKGPNYEQYF. The CDR3 region has the DNA TGTGCCAGCAGTTTAAAGGGACCGAACTACGAGCAGTACTTC.

The chain carries TRBV19 and TRBJ1-6; no firm D call. From germline, CDR1 is LNHDA and CDR2 SQIVND (reference sequence). The CDR3 loop spans 13 amino acids. Trimming removed 6 bases at V and 9 bases at J, with 12 bases between. DNA of the CDR3: TGTGCCAGTAGCCTTAACCTGGGTTCACCCCTCCACTTT. This codes for CASSLNLGSPLHF.

This clone showed up just once. The chain has TRBV6-1 and TRBJ2-1; 11 bases fit TRBD1. Germline values: CDR1 MNHNS, CDR2 SASEGT. With 9 bases clipped from V and 5 bases from J, the junction kept 3 bases outside the gene matches. The CDR3 is made up of 13 amino acids. The CDR3 DNA follows: TGTGCCAGGGGACAGGGGGTGCACAATGAGCAGTTCTTC. Translating gives CARGQGVHNEQFF.

The CDR3 DNA reads TGTGCCAGCAGCTTAGCCTGGGACAGGGTGAGCTATGGCTACACCTTC. Amino acids: CASSLAWDRVSYGYTF. The chain couples TRBV7-9 to TRBJ1-2; TRBD1 matches at 9 bases. There are 16 residues in the CDR3. Germline values: CDR1 SEHNR, CDR2 FQNEAQ (reference sequence). The V gene end was trimmed by 0 bases and the J gene end by 4 bases; junction bases not matched to a gene: 6.

V and J are TRBV29-1 and TRBJ1-2; 7 bases align to TRBD1. Germline loops: CDR1 SQVTM, CDR2 ANQGSEA. This CDR3 contains 13 residues. After removal of 3 bases from V and 8 bases from J, the junction contained 9 bases not matched to a gene. For the CDR3, the DNA is TGCAGCGTTGACACAGGGGCGTCTGGAGGCTACACCTTC. Translation: CSVDTGASGGYTF.

The CDR3 sequence: CATSREDRAGDEQYF. The CDR3 nucleotides are TGTGCCACCAGCAGAGAAGATCGCGCCGGGGACGAGCAGTACTTC. The V and J genes are TRBV15 and TRBJ2-7, with D possibly being TRBD2 (5 bases). The V gene's germline CDR1 is LNHNV and CDR2 YYDKDF (reference sequence). V was cut by 0 bases and J by 5 bases, with 14 bases left in between. The CDR3 loop spans 15 amino acids. Looking up the rest from reference TRBV15 and TRBJ2-7 gives the full variable domain: DAMVIQNPRYQVTQFGKPVTLSCSQTLNHNVMYWYQQKSSQAPKLLFHYYDKDFNNEADTPDNFQSRRPNTSFCFLDIRSPGLGDTAMYLCATSREDRAGDEQYFGPGTRLTVT.

This clone was counted once. The chain links TRBV11-2 to TRBJ2-4; D not certain. Trimming removed 0 bases at V and 7 bases at J, with 16 bases between. The germline V gene encodes CDR1 SGHAT and CDR2 FQNNGV. The CDR3 sequence is 16 residues long. CDR3 in DNA: TGTGCCAGCAGCTTAGAAGTCTCCGGGTATAACAACATTCAGTACTTC. It specifies CASSLEVSGYNNIQYF.

The chain has TRBV5-6 and TRBJ2-7; possible D gene TRBD2, 5 bases. V dropped 4 bases and J dropped 3 bases, with 14 bases sitting between them. The CDR3 has 14 residues. Per the germline V gene, CDR1 is SGHDT and CDR2 is YYEEEE. For the CDR3, the DNA is TGTGCCAGCAGCGCACTCTGGGAGATCTACGAGCAGTACTTC. This gives the protein CASSALWEIYEQYF.

A note on this clone: This same CDR3 is encoded by further DNA sequences in the sample. This chain joins TRBV5-4 and TRBJ2-3; D not certain. Trimming left V 4 bases short and J 1 base short, with 4 bases between. Germline CDR1 reads SGHNT; CDR2 reads YYREEE (reference sequence). CDR3 size: 12 residues. CDR3 DNA sequence: TGTGCCAGCAGCCCAGGCACAGATACGCAGTATTTT. It codes for CASSPGTDTQYF.

V and J are TRBV15 and TRBJ1-2; D is uncertain. CDR1 LNHNV and CDR2 YYDKDF come from the germline V gene (reference sequence). V dropped 3 bases and J dropped 6 bases, with 8 bases sitting between them. The CDR3 sequence is 12 residues long. CDR3 amino acids: CATSRDGNGYTF. CDR3 bases: TGTGCCACCAGCAGGGACGGAAATGGCTACACCTTC.

The gene calls are TRBV30 and TRBJ2-5; D remains ambiguous. Germline V gene lookup returns CDR1 GTSNPN and CDR2 SVGIG (reference sequence). This CDR3 spans 13 amino acids. The V end lost 0 bases, the J end lost 5 bases, and 10 bases lay between the germline ends. The CDR3, as DNA: TGTGCCTGGAGTGTACTGGCTGGCGAGACCCAGTACTTC. This translates into CAWSVLAGETQYF. The whole variable domain, remainder taken from reference TRBV30 and TRBJ2-5, is SQTIHQWPATLVQPVGSPLSLECTVEGTSNPNLYWYRQAAGRGLQLLFYSVGIGQISSEVPQNLSASRPQDRQFILSSKKLLLSDSGFYLCAWSVLAGETQYFGPGTRLLVL.

This clone has a single count. The CDR3: CSSGGAGTEAFF. Here the CDR3 DNA reads TGCAGCTCAGGGGGCGCGGGCACTGAAGCTTTCTTT. The V call is TRBV29-1, the J call TRBJ1-1, with 8 nucleotides matching TRBD1. In germline, CDR1 is SQVTM, CDR2 ANQGSEA. Trimming at V came to 8 bases and at J to 4 bases, leaving 6 bases not matched to a gene. There are 12 residues in the CDR3.

This sequence joins TRBV2 and TRBJ1-5; 7 positions match TRBD1. CDR1 SNHLY and CDR2 FYNNEI come from the germline V gene. Losses at the gene ends were 4 bases for V and 4 bases for J; bases not matched to a gene: 7. The CDR3 is 15 amino acids. CDR3 sequence: CASSVIGGGNQPQHF. CDR3 bases: TGTGCCAGCAGTGTAATAGGGGGCGGGAATCAGCCCCAGCATTTT. The full variable domain, rest sourced from reference TRBV2 and TRBJ1-5, is EPEVTQTPSHQVTQMGQEVILRCVPISNHLYFYWYRQILGQKVEFLVSFYNNEISEKSEIFDDQFSVERPDGSNFTLKIRSTKLEDSAMYFCASSVIGGGNQPQHFGDGTRLSIL.

This rearrangement joins TRBV7-9 to TRBJ1-5, with TRBD1 as a possible D gene (6 bases). This CDR3 region has 15 residues. Germline assignment: CDR1 SEHNR and CDR2 FQNEAQ (reference sequence). Between the trimmed V and J ends, which lost 5 bases and 5 bases, there was a span of 16 bases. This CDR3 reads CASSPPGGADQPQHF. The DNA for the CDR3 is TGTGCCAGCAGCCCGCCCGGGGGCGCGGATCAGCCCCAGCATTTT.

The chain couples TRBV27 to TRBJ1-2; D gene uncertain. V was cut by 6 bases and J by 4 bases, with 18 bases left in between. Germline V gene data show CDR1 as MNHEY and CDR2 as SMNVEV (reference sequence). This CDR3 has 15 amino acids. This chain's CDR3 is CASSPTLEATYGYTF. CDR3 in DNA: TGTGCCAGCAGCCCGACCCTAGAAGCTACCTATGGCTACACCTTC.

The chain is built from TRBV5-5 and TRBJ1-1; no clear D gene. Germline lookup yields CDR1 SGHKS and CDR2 YYEKEE (reference sequence). Trimming removed 1 base at V and 0 bases at J, with 7 bases between. The CDR3 extends over 14 amino acids. As DNA, the CDR3 is TGTGCCAGCAGCTTGCACAGCGTGAACACTGAAGCTTTCTTT. Translated, it gives CASSLHSVNTEAFF.

This clone was seen a single time. This chain connects TRBV28 to TRBJ2-3; D possibly matches TRBD1 or TRBD2 (5 bases each). Germline-derived CDR1 and CDR2 are MDHEN and SYDVKM. CDR3 length: 14 residues. Trimming shortened V by 5 bases and J by 5 bases, and 14 bases separated the two germline ends. The CDR3 is CASSPLAGLDTQYF. Here the CDR3 DNA reads TGTGCCAGCAGTCCCCTAGCAGGGCTAGATACGCAGTATTTT.

V gene TRBV28 combines with J gene TRBJ2-7; D is possibly TRBD1 (5 bases). Germline lookup yields CDR1 MDHEN and CDR2 SYDVKM. The CDR3 is 16 amino acids. V shed 1 base and J shed 0 bases, with 13 bases lying between them. The CDR3 DNA sequence: TGTGCCAGCAGTTTATATAGTCAGGGTCCCTCCTACGAGCAGTACTTC. It specifies CASSLYSQGPSYEQYF.

This clone was seen only once. The gene calls are TRBV19 and TRBJ2-1; 12 bases are shared with TRBD2. With V trimmed by 3 bases and J by 7 bases, 7 bases remained unmatched. Germline V gene sequence: CDR1 LNHDA, CDR2 SQIVND (reference sequence). The CDR3 is made up of 16 amino acids. CDR3 nucleotides: TGTGCCAGTAGTATTTTGACTAGCGGGAGTGGGAATGAGCAGTTCTTC. Translating gives CASSILTSGSGNEQFF. The variable domain in full, with the rest retrieved from reference TRBV19 and TRBJ2-1, is DGGITQSPKYLFRKEGQNVTLSCEQNLNHDAMYWYRQDPGQGLRLIYYSQIVNDFQKGDIAEGYSVSREKKESFPLTVTSAQKNPTAFYLCASSILTSGSGNEQFFGPGTRLTVL.

The gene calls are TRBV5-4 and TRBJ2-3, with 13 bases lining up with TRBD2. The CDR3 runs to 18 residues. The trim removed 4 bases at V and 0 bases at J, leaving 8 bases unmatched. CDR1 and CDR2 (germline): SGHNT, YYREEE (reference sequence). The CDR3 protein is CASSPGGLAGQSTDTQYF. As DNA, the CDR3 is TGTGCCAGCAGCCCGGGGGGACTAGCGGGACAAAGCACAGATACGCAGTATTTT. Complete variable domain (other parts from reference TRBV5-4 and TRBJ2-3): ETGVTQSPTHLIKTRGQQVTLRCSSQSGHNTVSWYQQALGQGPQFIFQYYREEENGRGNFPPRFSGLQFPNYSSELNVNALELDDSALYLCASSPGGLAGQSTDTQYFGPGTRLTVL.

The chain is built from TRBV10-2 and TRBJ1-6; no reliable D call. The CDR3 is 14 amino acids. Trimming stripped 5 bases from V and 8 bases from J, with 13 bases between. The germline V gene has CDR1 WSHSY and CDR2 SAAADI. CDR3 in amino acids: CASSLGYGDSPLHF. Here the CDR3 DNA reads TGCGCCAGCAGTCTGGGCTACGGGGATTCACCCCTCCACTTT.

CDR3 sequence: CSVGSGLADNEQFF. DNA for the CDR3: TGCAGCGTTGGCTCGGGACTAGCGGACAATGAGCAGTTCTTC. The V call is TRBV29-1, the J call TRBJ2-1; 11 bases line up with TRBD2. V shed 4 bases and J 5 bases; nucleotides not matched to a gene: 4. Germline CDR1 SQVTM, CDR2 ANQGSEA. The CDR3 consists of 14 residues.

This chain uses TRBV7-9 with TRBJ2-7; maybe TRBD1 (5 bases). Per germline, CDR1 SEHNR and CDR2 FQNEAQ (reference sequence). The ends were cut back, 1 base at V and 0 bases at J, with 10 bases in the middle. The CDR3 has 15 amino acids. In DNA, the CDR3 is TGTGCCAGCAGCTTAGTGGGGCCCTTCTCCTACGAGCAGTACTTC. Encoded protein: CASSLVGPFSYEQYF.

J is TRBJ2-7 and V is TRBV6-5, with 8 bases fitting TRBD2. V shed 6 bases, J shed 5 bases, and the junction held 9 bases outside the gene matches. Germline CDR1 and CDR2: MNHEY and SVGAGI. The CDR3 spans 14 residues. The CDR3 region has the DNA TGTGCCAGCAGCCGCAGCGGGAGTGGCAACGAGCAGTACTTC. The encoded protein is CASSRSGSGNEQYF.

The V call is TRBV28, the J call TRBJ1-3; 7 bases line up with TRBD1. This CDR3 has 15 amino acids. The V gene end was trimmed by 5 bases and the J gene end by 0 bases; junction bases not matched to a gene: 4. The germline gives CDR1 MDHEN, CDR2 SYDVKM. The CDR3 reads CASSTGVSSGNTIYF. CDR3 coding DNA: TGTGCCAGCAGTACAGGGGTGAGCTCTGGAAACACCATATATTTT.